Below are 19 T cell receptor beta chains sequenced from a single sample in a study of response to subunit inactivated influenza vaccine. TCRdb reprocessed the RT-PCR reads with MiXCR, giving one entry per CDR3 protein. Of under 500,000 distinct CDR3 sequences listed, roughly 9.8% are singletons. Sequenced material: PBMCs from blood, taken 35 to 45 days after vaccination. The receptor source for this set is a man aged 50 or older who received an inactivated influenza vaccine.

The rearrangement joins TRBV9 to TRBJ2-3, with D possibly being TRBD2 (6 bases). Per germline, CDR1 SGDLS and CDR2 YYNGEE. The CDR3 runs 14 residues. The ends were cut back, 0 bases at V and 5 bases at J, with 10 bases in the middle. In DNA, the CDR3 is TGTGCCAGCAGCGTAGTCGGAGGGATAGATACGCAGTATTTT. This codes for CASSVVGGIDTQYF. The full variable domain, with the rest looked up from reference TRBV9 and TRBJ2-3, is DSGVTQTPKHLITATGQRVTLRCSPRSGDLSVYWYQQSLDQGLQFLIQYYNGEERAKGNILERFSAQQFPDLHSELNLSSLELGDSALYFCASSVVGGIDTQYFGPGTRLTVL.

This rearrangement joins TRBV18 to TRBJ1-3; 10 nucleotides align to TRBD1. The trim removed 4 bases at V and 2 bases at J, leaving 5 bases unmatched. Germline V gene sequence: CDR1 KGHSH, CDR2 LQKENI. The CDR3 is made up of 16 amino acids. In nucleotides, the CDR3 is TGTGCCAGCTCACAGGACAGGGGGAACACTGGAAACACCATATATTTT. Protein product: CASSQDRGNTGNTIYF.

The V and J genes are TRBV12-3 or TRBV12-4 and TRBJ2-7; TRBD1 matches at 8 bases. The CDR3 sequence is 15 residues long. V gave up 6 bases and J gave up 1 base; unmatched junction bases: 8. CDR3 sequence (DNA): TGTGCCAGCAGCCGGGACAGGCCTGTTTCCTACGAGCAGTACTTC. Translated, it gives CASSRDRPVSYEQYF.

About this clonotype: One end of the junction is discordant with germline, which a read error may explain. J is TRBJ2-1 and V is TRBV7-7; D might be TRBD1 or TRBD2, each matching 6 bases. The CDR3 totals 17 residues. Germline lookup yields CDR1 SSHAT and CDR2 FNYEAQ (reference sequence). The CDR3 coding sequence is TGTGCTAGCAGCCCGACATGGGGGGCGGGCTCCTACAATGAGCAGTTCTTC. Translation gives CASSPTWGAGSYNEQFF.

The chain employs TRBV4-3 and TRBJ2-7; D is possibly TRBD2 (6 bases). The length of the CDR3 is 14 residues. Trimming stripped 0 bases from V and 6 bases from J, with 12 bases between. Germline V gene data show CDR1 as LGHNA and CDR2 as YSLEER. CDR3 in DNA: TGCGCCAGCAGCCAAGAGGTTGCGGGGCTCGAGCAGTACTTC. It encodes CASSQEVAGLEQYF.

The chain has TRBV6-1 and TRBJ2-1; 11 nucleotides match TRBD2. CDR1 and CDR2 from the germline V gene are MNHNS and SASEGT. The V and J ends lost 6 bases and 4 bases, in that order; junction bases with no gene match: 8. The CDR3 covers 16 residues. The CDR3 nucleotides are TGTGCCAGCAGCCGCCGGACTAGCGGGCCATACAATGAGCAGTTCTTC. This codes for CASSRRTSGPYNEQFF.

The CDR3 is CASSQVGAKANVLTF. DNA for the CDR3: TGTGCCAGCAGCCAGGTTGGGGCGAAGGCCAACGTCCTGACTTTC. V gene TRBV4-2 combines with J gene TRBJ2-6; D is possibly TRBD1 (5 bases). Germline values: CDR1 LGHNA, CDR2 YNFKEQ. V was clipped by 3 bases and J by 6 bases, with 12 bases between them. The CDR3 length is 15 residues.

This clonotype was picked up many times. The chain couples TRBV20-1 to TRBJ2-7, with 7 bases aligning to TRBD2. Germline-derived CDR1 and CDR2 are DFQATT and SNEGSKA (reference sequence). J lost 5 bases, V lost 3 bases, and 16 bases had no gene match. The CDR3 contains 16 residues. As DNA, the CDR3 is TGCAGTGCTAGTGGGGCTGGTGGGAGGGCCGTCGACGAGCAGTACTTC. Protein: CSASGAGGRAVDEQYF.

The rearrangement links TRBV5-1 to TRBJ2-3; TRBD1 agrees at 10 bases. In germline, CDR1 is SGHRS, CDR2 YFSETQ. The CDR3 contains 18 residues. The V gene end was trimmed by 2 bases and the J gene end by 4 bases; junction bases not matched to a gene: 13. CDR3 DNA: TGCGCCAGCAGCTTACGGGCCGCCTCCGGGACAGGGGCAGATACGCAGTATTTT. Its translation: CASSLRAASGTGADTQYF.

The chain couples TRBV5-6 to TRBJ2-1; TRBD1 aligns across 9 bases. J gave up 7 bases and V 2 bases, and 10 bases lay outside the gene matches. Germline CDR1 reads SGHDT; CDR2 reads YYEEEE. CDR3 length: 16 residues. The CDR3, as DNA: TGTGCCAGCAGCTTAACCGGGACAGGGCGCGAAAATGAGCAGTTCTTC. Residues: CASSLTGTGRENEQFF.

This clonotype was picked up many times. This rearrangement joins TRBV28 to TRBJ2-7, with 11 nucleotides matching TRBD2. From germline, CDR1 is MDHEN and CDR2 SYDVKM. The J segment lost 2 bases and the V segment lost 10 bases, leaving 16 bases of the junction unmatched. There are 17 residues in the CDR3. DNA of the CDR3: TGTGCCACCAACCCGGGACTAGCGGAGCCAAGAACCTACGAGCAGTACTTC. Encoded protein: CATNPGLAEPRTYEQYF.

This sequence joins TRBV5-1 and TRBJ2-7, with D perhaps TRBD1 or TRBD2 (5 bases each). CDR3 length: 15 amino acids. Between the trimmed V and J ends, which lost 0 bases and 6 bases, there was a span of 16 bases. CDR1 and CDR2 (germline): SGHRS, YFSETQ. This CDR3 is CASSLVEQAGAEQYF. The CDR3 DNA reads TGCGCCAGCAGCTTGGTTGAACAGGCCGGGGCCGAGCAGTACTTC.

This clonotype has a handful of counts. The CDR3 sequence: CASSSIFYSEQYF. The DNA of the CDR3 is TGTGCCAGCAGTAGCATCTTCTATTCGGAGCAGTACTTC. The V and J genes are TRBV6-2 or TRBV6-3 and TRBJ2-7, with D unresolved. This CDR3 has 13 residues. The V end was cut by 5 bases, the J end by 7 bases, with 15 bases between. Germline values: CDR1 MNHEY, CDR2 SVGEGT.

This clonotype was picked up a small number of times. The CDR3 DNA is TGTGCCACCAGTTCTTCCCCTTCTAGCGGGGGAGAGCAGTTCTTC. This encodes CATSSSPSSGGEQFF. The chain carries TRBV24-1 and TRBJ2-1; TRBD2 aligns across 10 bases. The junction had 11 bases not matched to a gene; V was cut back by 6 bases and J by 10 bases. The CDR3 contains 15 residues. Germline V gene lookup returns CDR1 KGHDR and CDR2 SFDVKD.

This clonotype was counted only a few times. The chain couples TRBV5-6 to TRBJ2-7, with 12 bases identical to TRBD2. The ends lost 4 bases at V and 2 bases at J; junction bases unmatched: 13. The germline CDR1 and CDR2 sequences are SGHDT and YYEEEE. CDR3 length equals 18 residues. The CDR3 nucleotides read TGTGCCAGCAGCCGCCTAGCGGGAGGGGGGGGCCGGACCTACGAGCAGTACTTC. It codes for CASSRLAGGGGRTYEQYF.

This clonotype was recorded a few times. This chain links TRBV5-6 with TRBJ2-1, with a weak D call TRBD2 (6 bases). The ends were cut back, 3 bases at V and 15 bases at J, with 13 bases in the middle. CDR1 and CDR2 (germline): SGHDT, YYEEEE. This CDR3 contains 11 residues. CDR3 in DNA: TGTGCCAGCAGCTCGGGAGTAAGTAGGTTCTTC. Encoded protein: CASSSGVSRFF. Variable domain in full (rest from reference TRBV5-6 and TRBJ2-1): DAGVTQSPTHLIKTRGQQVTLRCSPKSGHDTVSWYQQALGQGPQFIFQYYEEEERQRGNFPDRFSGHQFPNYSSELNVNALLLGDSALYLCASSSGVSRFFGPGTRLTVL.

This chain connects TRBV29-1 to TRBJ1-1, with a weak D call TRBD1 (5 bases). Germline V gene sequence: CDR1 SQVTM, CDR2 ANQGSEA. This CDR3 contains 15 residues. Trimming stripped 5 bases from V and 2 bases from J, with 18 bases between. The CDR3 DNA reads TGCAGCGTTCCTGGGGGACGGGCTGTAAACACTGAAGCTTTCTTT. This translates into CSVPGGRAVNTEAFF.

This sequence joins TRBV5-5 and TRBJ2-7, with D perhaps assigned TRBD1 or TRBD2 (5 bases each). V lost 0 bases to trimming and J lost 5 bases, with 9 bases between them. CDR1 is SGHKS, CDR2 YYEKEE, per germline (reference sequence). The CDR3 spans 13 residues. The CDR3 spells CASSLGGSNEQYF. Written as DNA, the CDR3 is TGTGCCAGCAGCTTGGGGGGGTCTAACGAGCAGTACTTC.

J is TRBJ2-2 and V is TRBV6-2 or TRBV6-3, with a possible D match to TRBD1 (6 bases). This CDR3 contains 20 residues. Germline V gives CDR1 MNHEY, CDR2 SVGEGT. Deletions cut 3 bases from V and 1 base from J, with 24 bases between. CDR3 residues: CASSYSPQGPGVKNTGELFF. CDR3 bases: TGTGCCAGCAGTTATTCACCCCAGGGGCCAGGCGTAAAGAACACCGGGGAGCTGTTTTTT.